Listed here are 11 T cell receptor beta chains from one sample, sequenced in a study of T cells after posttransplantation cyclophosphamide. Cyclophosphamide on days +3 and +4 followed busulfan-fludarabine conditioning and a marrow graft. TCRdb keeps only in-frame clones here, not all; method: immunoSEQ multiplex PCR. The sample has some 17,000 clones, roughly 81% seen once. The source material was CD8+ T cells sorted from PBMCs, sampled roughly 1,900 days after a stem cell transplant with posttransplant cyclophosphamide. These receptors originate from a female patient aged 40 to 50 who received an allogeneic stem cell transplant from a related donor, was CMV-positive, and had no GVHD. Some T cells may be transferred from the graft donor.

The V call is TRBV19, the J call TRBJ2-5; D may be TRBD1 (5 bases). The germline CDR1 and CDR2 sequences are LNHDA and SQIVND (reference sequence). Trimming cost V 2 bases and J 0 bases, with 13 bases left between them. The CDR3 extends over 16 amino acids. CDR3 coding DNA: TGTGCCAGTAGTATACACCTGACAGCAGACCAAGAGACCCAGTACTTC. Translation: CASSIHLTADQETQYF.

V is TRBV4-1 and J is TRBJ2-7; TRBD2 is a possible D gene (6 bases). Germline V CDR1 and CDR2: MGHRA, YSYEKL. The CDR3 is made up of 15 amino acids. Between the trimmed V and J ends, which lost 3 bases and 5 bases, there was a span of 17 bases. Here the CDR3 reads CASSQDGPGVDEQYF. In nucleotides, the CDR3 is TGCGCCAGCAGCCAGGACGGACCGGGAGTGGACGAGCAGTACTTC.

The genes are TRBV13 and TRBJ2-1, with D tentatively TRBD2 (7 bases). The CDR3 runs 15 residues. V lost 5 bases to trimming and J lost 5 bases, with 16 bases between them. Germline assignment: CDR1 PRHDT and CDR2 FYEKMQ (reference sequence). The CDR3 spells CASSLRGGGNNEQFF. CDR3 bases: TGTGCCAGCAGCCTAAGGGGGGGAGGCAACAATGAGCAGTTCTTC. The variable domain in full, with the rest retrieved from reference TRBV13 and TRBJ2-1, is AAGVIQSPRHLIKEKRETATLKCYPIPRHDTVYWYQQGPGQDPQFLISFYEKMQSDKGSIPDRFSAQQFSDYHSELNMSSLELGDSALYFCASSLRGGGNNEQFFGPGTRLTVL.

The chain carries TRBV27 and TRBJ1-1; the D gene is possibly TRBD1 (5 bases). In germline, CDR1 is MNHEY, CDR2 SMNVEV (reference sequence). This CDR3 has 18 amino acids. Trimming took 7 bases from V and 1 from J, leaving 25 bases between them. In DNA form, the CDR3 reads TGTGCCAGCATTCCATTAGGGGAGGCTTTACCTTCGAACACTGAAGCTTTCTTT. Its translation: CASIPLGEALPSNTEAFF.

The rearrangement links TRBV4-1 to TRBJ1-2, with 8 bases matching TRBD1. The V gene end was trimmed by 3 bases and the J gene end by 8 bases; junction bases not matched to a gene: 11. CDR1 is MGHRA, CDR2 YSYEKL, per germline. The CDR3 extends over 15 amino acids. CDR3: CASSHRQGALEGYTF. As DNA, the CDR3 is TGCGCCAGCAGCCACCGGCAGGGGGCGCTTGAAGGCTACACCTTC.

The V gene is TRBV7-8, the J gene TRBJ1-2; weak D call: TRBD1 (6 bases). The CDR3 runs to 18 residues. Trimming cost V 0 bases and J 6 bases, with 23 bases left between them. Germline V gene lookup returns CDR1 SGHVS and CDR2 FQNEAQ. Written as DNA, the CDR3 is TGTGCCAGCAGCTTAGCGGTAGCTACAGGGTCGGACGATAATGGCTACACCTTC. Protein: CASSLAVATGSDDNGYTF. The full variable domain, rest sourced from reference TRBV7-8 and TRBJ1-2, is GAGVSQSPRYKVAKRGQDVALRCDPISGHVSLFWYQQALGQGPEFLTYFQNEAQLDKSGLPSDRFFAERPEGSVSTLKIQRTQQEDSAVYLCASSLAVATGSDDNGYTFGSGTRLTVV.

V and J are TRBV2 and TRBJ2-3; 12 bases map to TRBD2. Germline-derived CDR1 and CDR2 are SNHLY and FYNNEI. V lost 4 bases and J lost 2; bases outside the gene matches: 1. CDR3 length: 15 amino acids. CDR3 in DNA: TGTGCCAGCAGTGGGACTAGCGGGGCCACAGATACGCAGTATTTT. This encodes CASSGTSGATDTQYF.

This clone occurred once. This sequence joins TRBV5-1 and TRBJ2-7; D gene unclear. Trimming removed 4 bases from V and 2 bases from J, with 7 bases in between. The CDR3 sequence is 12 residues long. Germline V lookup: CDR1 SGHRS, CDR2 YFSETQ. The CDR3 DNA reads as TGCGCCAGCAGCGTCGACACCTACGAGCAGTACTTC. Protein sequence: CASSVDTYEQYF. Full variable domain (missing parts from reference TRBV5-1 and TRBJ2-7): KAGVTQTPRYLIKTRGQQVTLSCSPISGHRSVSWYQQTPGQGLQFLFEYFSETQRNKGNFPGRFSGRQFSNSRSEMNVSTLELGDSALYLCASSVDTYEQYFGPGTRLTVT.

The chain uses TRBV29-1 and TRBJ2-7; 7 nucleotides agree with TRBD2. With V trimmed by 6 bases and J by 2 bases, 16 bases remained unmatched. The V gene's germline CDR1 is SQVTM and CDR2 ANQGSEA. The CDR3 contains 16 residues. The CDR3, as DNA: TGCAGCGTCCTTGGGGGGGGAGCGAGGCAGACCTACGAGCAGTACTTC. It yields the protein CSVLGGGARQTYEQYF.

The rearrangement uses TRBV27 and TRBJ2-7; 7 bases fit TRBD1. This CDR3 spans 12 amino acids. V lost 3 bases, J lost 7 bases, and 3 bases stayed unmatched. Looked up from germline, CDR1 is MNHEY and CDR2 is SMNVEV (reference sequence). The CDR3 sequence: CASSLYRGEQYF. The CDR3 DNA sequence: TGTGCCAGCAGTTTGTACAGGGGAGAGCAGTACTTC.

The chain is built from TRBV29-1 and TRBJ1-2, with D possibly matching TRBD1 (5 bases). Trimming removed 0 bases from V and 2 bases from J, with 13 bases in between. Germline lookup yields CDR1 SQVTM and CDR2 ANQGSEA. This CDR3 region has 15 residues. The CDR3 protein is CSVEDRNRRNYGYTF. The DNA for the CDR3 is TGCAGCGTTGAAGATAGGAACAGGCGAAACTATGGCTACACCTTC.